Below, 32 T cell receptor beta chains from the same sample are listed, as sequenced in a study of blood T cell repertoires in COVID-19. Clones were read by immunoSEQ multiplex PCR, and TCRdb kept only the in-frame ones, dropping some. This table has around 190,000 clones, 87% appearing once. The specimen was PBMCs or T cells enriched from blood (not recorded which). The receptors were sampled from a man aged 18 to 29 with acute COVID-19.

V and J are TRBV9 and TRBJ1-2; tentatively, D is TRBD1 (6 bases). V was clipped by 0 bases and J by 3 bases, with 6 bases between them. This CDR3 has 13 residues. CDR1 is SGDLS, CDR2 YYNGEE, per germline. CDR3 coding DNA: TGTGCCAGCAGCGTAGCAGGGGACTATGGCTACACCTTC. This translates into CASSVAGDYGYTF. The entire variable domain, with the rest obtained from reference TRBV9 and TRBJ1-2, is as follows: DSGVTQTPKHLITATGQRVTLRCSPRSGDLSVYWYQQSLDQGLQFLIQYYNGEERAKGNILERFSAQQFPDLHSELNLSSLELGDSALYFCASSVAGDYGYTFGSGTRLTVV.

V gene TRBV5-1 combines with J gene TRBJ2-5, with 7 bases lining up with TRBD1. The germline CDR1 and CDR2 sequences are SGHRS and YFSETQ. V was pared by 5 bases and J by 3 bases, with 4 bases of the junction left unmatched. The CDR3 extends over 13 amino acids. The CDR3 sequence: CASRVGTEETQYF. For the CDR3, the DNA is TGCGCCAGCAGGGTGGGGACAGAAGAGACCCAGTACTTC.

This sequence joins TRBV7-3 and TRBJ2-5; 7 bases agree with TRBD1. The CDR3 spans 13 residues. The germline gives CDR1 SGHTA, CDR2 FQGTGA. Trimming cost V 5 bases and J 4 bases; bases outside gene matches: 4. The CDR3 coding sequence is TGTGCCAGCAGCGAGACAGGGAGAGAGACCCAGTACTTC. It yields the protein CASSETGRETQYF.

The chain couples TRBV28 to TRBJ1-2, with a weak D call TRBD1 (5 bases). The CDR3 totals 14 residues. V was shortened by 5 bases and J by 4 bases, with 14 bases between the two germline ends. The germline V gene has CDR1 MDHEN and CDR2 SYDVKM. This chain's CDR3 is CASSLIGEGYGYTF. The CDR3 DNA follows: TGTGCCAGCAGTCTAATAGGGGAGGGCTATGGCTACACCTTC.

The genes are TRBV6-5 and TRBJ2-6; weak D call: TRBD1 (5 bases). The V end lost 2 bases, the J end lost 4 bases, and 9 bases lay between the germline ends. In germline, CDR1 is MNHEY, CDR2 SVGAGI. There are 15 residues in the CDR3. The CDR3 region is CASSYEGVGANVLTF. CDR3 DNA sequence: TGTGCCAGCAGTTACGAAGGGGTAGGGGCCAACGTCCTGACTTTC.

This sequence joins TRBV3-1 (or the pseudogene TRBV3-2) and TRBJ1-1, with D unresolved. This CDR3 spans 14 amino acids. Trimming cost V 0 bases and J 4 bases, with 9 bases left between them. CDR1 is LGHDT and CDR2 is YNNKEL in the germline V gene (reference sequence). CDR3 amino acids: CASSQERRVTEAFF. The CDR3, as DNA: TGTGCCAGCAGCCAAGAGAGAAGAGTCACTGAAGCTTTCTTT.

This clone was picked up a small number of times. This chain uses TRBV6-1 with TRBJ1-1; 9 bases are a match to TRBD1. The CDR3 totals 18 residues. Losses at the gene ends were 1 base for V and 0 bases for J; bases not matched to a gene: 9. The germline gives CDR1 MNHNS, CDR2 SASEGT. CDR3 residues: CASSEGLTGGRLNTEAFF. As DNA, the CDR3 is TGTGCCAGCAGTGAAGGACTAACAGGGGGCCGCTTGAACACTGAAGCTTTCTTT.

The chain recombines TRBV6-5 with TRBJ2-5; D is possibly TRBD2 (5 bases). Germline V gene sequence: CDR1 MNHEY, CDR2 SVGAGI. The CDR3 consists of 16 residues. The V end was cut by 3 bases, the J end by 2 bases, with 16 bases between. This CDR3 is CASSYPQASGQETQYF. The CDR3 nucleotides read TGTGCCAGCAGTTATCCGCAGGCGTCGGGGCAAGAGACCCAGTACTTC.

The chain links TRBV27 to TRBJ2-1; no reliable D call. Looked up from germline, CDR1 is MNHEY and CDR2 is SMNVEV (reference sequence). V was clipped by 3 bases and J by 8 bases, with 8 bases between them. The CDR3 consists of 12 residues. CDR3 sequence: CASSLVGDEQFF. CDR3 coding DNA: TGTGCCAGCAGTTTGGTCGGTGATGAGCAGTTCTTC.

The chain couples TRBV4-2 to TRBJ2-3; the D gene is possibly TRBD2 (6 bases). This CDR3 is 19 amino acids long. Trimming took off 5 bases at V and 6 bases at J, with 30 bases between the two ends. In germline, CDR1 is LGHNA, CDR2 YNFKEQ. CDR3: CASSFVIGAEGDSHDTQYF. The CDR3 nucleotides read TGTGCCAGCAGCTTCGTGATCGGGGCGGAGGGAGATTCGCACGATACGCAGTATTTT.

This chain connects TRBV20-1 to TRBJ2-7; 12 bases fit TRBD1. Germline values: CDR1 DFQATT, CDR2 SNEGSKA (reference sequence). The J segment lost 7 bases and the V segment lost 3 bases, leaving 7 bases of the junction unmatched. The CDR3 spans 14 residues. CDR3 coding DNA: TGCAGTGCTAGTTTAGGGACAGGGGGCGGGGAGCAGTACTTC. Translated: CSASLGTGGGEQYF.

The chain joins TRBV4-1 to TRBJ1-4; tentative D call: TRBD1 (5 bases). Between the trimmed V and J ends, which lost 0 bases and 7 bases, there was a span of 18 bases. Germline V gene sequence: CDR1 MGHRA, CDR2 YSYEKL. CDR3 size: 17 residues. The CDR3: CASSQDAMRRVGEKLFF. Here the CDR3 DNA reads TGCGCCAGCAGCCAAGATGCAATGCGCAGGGTTGGTGAAAAACTGTTTTTT.

The chain has TRBV21-1 and TRBJ2-5; the table's D gene call, TRBD2, was not cross checked with the DNA. TRBV21-1 corresponds to a pseudogene. The CDR3 length is 16 residues. The CDR3 DNA follows: TGTGCCAGCAGCTCGCGAGGGTGCGTGTACCAAGAGACCCAGTACTTC. Amino acid sequence: CASSSRGCVYQETQYF.

The chain is built from TRBV11-3 and TRBJ2-7, with 9 bases matching TRBD1. V shed 4 bases, J shed 2 bases, and the junction held 6 bases outside the gene matches. This CDR3 comprises 15 residues. The germline V gene encodes CDR1 SGHNT and CDR2 YENEEA. Written as DNA, the CDR3 is TGTGCCAGCAGCTCGTACAGGGGGCGCCCCTACGAGCAGTACTTC. The encoded protein is CASSSYRGRPYEQYF.

The genes are TRBV6-1 and TRBJ1-1, with D uncertain. CDR3 length: 17 residues. The germline CDR1 and CDR2 sequences are MNHNS and SASEGT. V shed 4 bases and J shed 7 bases, with 25 bases lying between them. CDR3 amino acids: CASSGMLDGELLNEAFF. The DNA for the CDR3 is TGTGCCAGCAGTGGGATGCTGGATGGGGAGTTGCTCAATGAAGCTTTCTTT.

The gene calls are TRBV6-6 and TRBJ2-1; 9 bases agree with TRBD1. CDR1 and CDR2 from the germline V gene are MNHNY and SVGAGI (reference sequence). With V trimmed by 4 bases and J by 4 bases, 2 bases remained unmatched. This CDR3 is built from 14 residues. The CDR3 spells CASSSTGGYNEQFF. The CDR3 DNA reads TGTGCCAGCAGTTCGACAGGGGGATACAATGAGCAGTTCTTC.

The rearrangement links TRBV7-3 to TRBJ2-1, with 7 bases identical to TRBD1. Germline V gives CDR1 SGHTA, CDR2 FQGTGA. V lost 5 bases to trimming and J lost 1 base; unmatched junction nucleotides: 5. This CDR3 comprises 15 residues. The CDR3 here is CASSDRDRSYNEQFF. The CDR3 DNA follows: TGTGCCAGCAGCGACAGGGACAGATCCTACAATGAGCAGTTCTTC.

The chain recombines TRBV6-5 with TRBJ1-5; D may be TRBD1 (6 bases). V was pared by 0 bases and J by 5 bases, with 11 bases between. Germline V gene data show CDR1 as MNHEY and CDR2 as SVGAGI. The CDR3 runs 15 residues. CDR3 region: CASSYSLQGDQPQHF. The CDR3 nucleotides are TGTGCCAGCAGTTACTCTTTACAGGGAGATCAGCCCCAGCATTTT.

This clone occurred a few times. The chain recombines TRBV29-1 with TRBJ2-1; the D gene is possibly TRBD1 (7 bases). Germline V gene lookup returns CDR1 SQVTM and CDR2 ANQGSEA. This CDR3 is built from 12 residues. Trimming shortened V by 7 bases and J by 9 bases, and 16 bases separated the two germline ends. CDR3 region: CSARDSPGEQFF. In nucleotides, the CDR3 is TGCAGCGCGCGGGACAGCCCGGGTGAGCAGTTCTTC.

The chain has TRBV6-4 and TRBJ2-3; D is perhaps TRBD1 (7 bases). V lost 3 bases and J 3 bases, leaving 16 bases between the germline ends. The CDR3 sequence is 16 residues long. The germline V gene has CDR1 MRHNA and CDR2 SNTAGT. The DNA of the CDR3 is TGTGCCAGCAGTGAAGGGGGCGGGACTTCAACAGATACGCAGTATTTT. The encoded protein is CASSEGGGTSTDTQYF.

J is TRBJ2-5 and V is TRBV7-9; D might be TRBD1 (7 bases). The length of the CDR3 is 16 residues. The V and J ends lost 5 bases and 3 bases respectively, with 19 bases between them. Germline CDR1 SEHNR, CDR2 FQNEAQ (reference sequence). Written as DNA, the CDR3 is TGTGCCAGCAGCCTAGGAGGGGGCGGAAAAAAAGAGACCCAGTACTTC. Amino acid sequence: CASSLGGGGKKETQYF. Together with reference TRBV7-9 and TRBJ2-5, the CDR3 gives the full variable domain: DTGVSQNPRHKITKRGQNVTFRCDPISEHNRLYWYRQTLGQGPEFLTYFQNEAQLEKSRLLSDRFSAERPKGSFSTLEIQRTEQGDSAMYLCASSLGGGGKKETQYFGPGTRLLVL.

The chain employs TRBV11-3 and TRBJ2-2; 8 nucleotides align to TRBD1. The CDR3 runs 17 residues. V lost 1 base to trimming and J lost 6 bases; unmatched junction nucleotides: 10. The germline CDR1 and CDR2 sequences are SGHNT and YENEEA. CDR3 nucleotides: TGTGCCAGCAGCTTAGCGTCTCTGGACAGGGACGCCGGGGAGCTGTTTTTT. Amino acids: CASSLASLDRDAGELFF.

This rearrangement joins TRBV5-1 to TRBJ1-1, with TRBD1 identical over 7 bases. The CDR3 is 14 amino acids. V lost 5 bases and J lost 1; bases outside the gene matches: 5. Germline CDR1 and CDR2: SGHRS and YFSETQ. Here the CDR3 reads CASREWTGNTEAFF. CDR3 in DNA: TGCGCCAGCAGAGAATGGACAGGGAACACTGAAGCTTTCTTT.

A remark on this clone: Germline is not matched at one junction end, which may reflect a read error. CDR3 residues: CASSPGVGTDTQYF. Here the CDR3 DNA reads TGTGCTAGCAGCCCAGGGGTAGGAACAGATACGCAGTATTTT. The rearrangement uses TRBV7-7 and TRBJ2-3, with a tentative D call TRBD1 (6 bases). The CDR3 runs to 14 residues. CDR1 and CDR2 (germline): SSHAT, FNYEAQ (reference sequence).

V gene TRBV27 combines with J gene TRBJ2-7, with 14 bases identical to TRBD2. The CDR3 extends over 15 amino acids. V lost 6 bases, J lost 6 bases, and 7 bases stayed unmatched. The V gene's germline CDR1 is MNHEY and CDR2 SMNVEV (reference sequence). CDR3 DNA sequence: TGTGCCAGCAGCCACGGACTAGCGGGAGGTCGCGAGCAGTACTTC. It yields the protein CASSHGLAGGREQYF.

This chain links TRBV10-3 with TRBJ2-7; D may be TRBD1 (6 bases). Germline lookup yields CDR1 ENHRY and CDR2 SYGVKD. V shed 6 bases and J shed 0 bases, with 9 bases lying between them. The CDR3 loop spans 13 amino acids. The CDR3 is CAISEDSSYEQYF. In DNA, the CDR3 is TGTGCCATCAGCGAGGACAGCTCCTACGAGCAGTACTTC.

The V gene is TRBV30, the J gene TRBJ1-5; D is undetermined. The CDR3 is made up of 14 amino acids. Trimming removed 2 bases at V and 3 bases at J, with 11 bases between. Germline CDR1 GTSNPN, CDR2 SVGIG (reference sequence). The CDR3 here is CAWSQSGINQPQHF. CDR3 sequence (DNA): TGTGCCTGGAGTCAATCCGGTATCAATCAGCCCCAGCATTTT.

The chain joins TRBV9 to TRBJ2-1; TRBD1 might be the D (5 bases). CDR1 is SGDLS and CDR2 is YYNGEE in the germline V gene. V was cut by 3 bases and J by 0 bases, with 10 bases left in between. The CDR3 length is 15 residues. The CDR3 nucleotides read TGTGCCAGCAGCGCCGCGACAGACTCCTACAATGAGCAGTTCTTC. This sequence encodes CASSAATDSYNEQFF. The variable domain in full, completed from reference TRBV9 and TRBJ2-1, reads DSGVTQTPKHLITATGQRVTLRCSPRSGDLSVYWYQQSLDQGLQFLIQYYNGEERAKGNILERFSAQQFPDLHSELNLSSLELGDSALYFCASSAATDSYNEQFFGPGTRLTVL.

The V gene is TRBV6-5, the J gene TRBJ1-5; D is uncertain. The V end was cut by 4 bases, the J end by 3 bases, with 10 bases between. Germline lookup yields CDR1 MNHEY and CDR2 SVGAGI. The CDR3 runs 14 residues. The CDR3 DNA is TGTGCCAGCAGTTCCCGGGGTGACAATCAGCCCCAGCATTTT. This encodes CASSSRGDNQPQHF.

This chain uses TRBV28 with TRBJ2-5; D call uncertain. V lost 5 bases and J 4 bases, leaving 8 bases between the germline ends. This CDR3 spans 12 amino acids. In germline, CDR1 is MDHEN, CDR2 SYDVKM. CDR3 in amino acids: CASSTFRETQYF. DNA of the CDR3: TGTGCCAGCAGTACCTTCAGAGAGACCCAGTACTTC.

This clone turned up a few times. The CDR3 coding sequence is TGTGCCAGCAGTTTCACCGGCTATGGCTACACCTTC. It yields the protein CASSFTGYGYTF. The chain has TRBV27 and TRBJ1-2, with D hard to call. This CDR3 region has 12 residues. Trimming took 3 bases from V and 4 from J, leaving 6 bases between them. Per the germline V gene, CDR1 is MNHEY and CDR2 is SMNVEV (reference sequence).

CDR3 region: CASSALRAGAYEQYF. The CDR3, as DNA: TGTGCCAGCAGTGCCTTAAGGGCGGGAGCCTACGAGCAGTACTTC. This chain uses TRBV6-2 or TRBV6-3 with TRBJ2-7, with 7 bases fitting TRBD2. Germline-derived CDR1 and CDR2 are MNHEY and SVGEGT. The CDR3 length is 15 residues. V trimming: 5 bases; J trimming: 2 bases; junction bases outside the gene matches: 9.